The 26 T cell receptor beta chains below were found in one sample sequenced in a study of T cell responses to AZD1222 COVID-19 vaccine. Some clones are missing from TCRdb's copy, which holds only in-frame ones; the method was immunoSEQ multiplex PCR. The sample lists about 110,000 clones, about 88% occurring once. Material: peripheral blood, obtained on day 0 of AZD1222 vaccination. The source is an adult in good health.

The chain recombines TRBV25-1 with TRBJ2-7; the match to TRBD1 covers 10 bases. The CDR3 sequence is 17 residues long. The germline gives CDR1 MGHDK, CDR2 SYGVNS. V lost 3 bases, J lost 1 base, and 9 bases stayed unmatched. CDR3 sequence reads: CASSDLAGTGESYEQYF. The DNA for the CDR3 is TGTGCCAGCAGTGACCTAGCCGGGACAGGGGAGTCCTACGAGCAGTACTTC.

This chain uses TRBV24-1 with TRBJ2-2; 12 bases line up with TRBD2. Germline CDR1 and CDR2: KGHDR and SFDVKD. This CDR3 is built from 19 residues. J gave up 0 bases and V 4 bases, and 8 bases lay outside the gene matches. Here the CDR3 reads CATSDPKTSGGANTGELFF. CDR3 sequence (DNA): TGTGCCACCAGTGACCCCAAGACTAGCGGGGGCGCGAACACCGGGGAGCTGTTTTTT.

The CDR3 DNA is TGTGCCAGCAGCCTTACCTTCTACGAGCAGTACTTC. Its protein product is CASSLTFYEQYF. The chain employs TRBV11-2 and TRBJ2-7; no clear D. In germline, CDR1 is SGHAT, CDR2 FQNNGV. CDR3 length: 12 residues. Between the trimmed V and J ends, which lost 5 bases and 3 bases, there was a span of 8 bases.

The CDR3 loop is CASSLGGLAGDKGYEQYF. For the CDR3, the DNA is TGCGCCAGCAGCCTCGGGGGACTAGCGGGAGACAAGGGCTACGAGCAGTACTTC. The rearrangement uses TRBV5-1 and TRBJ2-7; 14 bases agree with TRBD2. Looked up from germline, CDR1 is SGHRS and CDR2 is YFSETQ. The trim removed 4 bases at V and 3 bases at J, leaving 12 bases unmatched. The CDR3 contains 18 residues.

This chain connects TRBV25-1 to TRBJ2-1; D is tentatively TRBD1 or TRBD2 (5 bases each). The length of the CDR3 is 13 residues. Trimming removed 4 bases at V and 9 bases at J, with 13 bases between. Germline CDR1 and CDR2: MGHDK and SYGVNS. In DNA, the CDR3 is TGTGCCAGCAGTGCCTCGAGGGGCCGTGAGCAGTTCTTC. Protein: CASSASRGREQFF.

DNA of the CDR3: TGTGCCAGCAGCTTCAATGAGCAGTTCTTC. This codes for CASSFNEQFF. V and J are TRBV7-9 and TRBJ2-1; D gene unclear. The CDR3 runs to 10 residues. Germline assignment: CDR1 SEHNR and CDR2 FQNEAQ (reference sequence). V dropped 3 bases and J dropped 6 bases, with 0 bases sitting between them. Using reference TRBV7-9 and TRBJ2-1 for the parts outside the CDR3, the full variable domain is DTGVSQNPRHKITKRGQNVTFRCDPISEHNRLYWYRQTLGQGPEFLTYFQNEAQLEKSRLLSDRFSAERPKGSFSTLEIQRTEQGDSAMYLCASSFNEQFFGPGTRLTVL.

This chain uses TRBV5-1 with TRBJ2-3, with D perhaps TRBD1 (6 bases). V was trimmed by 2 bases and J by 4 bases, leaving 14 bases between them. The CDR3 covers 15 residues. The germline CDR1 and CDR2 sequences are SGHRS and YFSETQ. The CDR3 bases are TGCGCCAGCAGCTTAGGGACAACCTGGGCAGATACGCAGTATTTT. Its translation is CASSLGTTWADTQYF.

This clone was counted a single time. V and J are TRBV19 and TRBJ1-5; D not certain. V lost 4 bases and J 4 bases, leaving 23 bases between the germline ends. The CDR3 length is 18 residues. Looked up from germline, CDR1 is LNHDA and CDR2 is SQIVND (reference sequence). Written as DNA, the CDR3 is TGTGCCAGTAGTACTGGCCCAGTTGGAGGCAATTTAAATCAGCCCCAGCATTTT. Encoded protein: CASSTGPVGGNLNQPQHF.

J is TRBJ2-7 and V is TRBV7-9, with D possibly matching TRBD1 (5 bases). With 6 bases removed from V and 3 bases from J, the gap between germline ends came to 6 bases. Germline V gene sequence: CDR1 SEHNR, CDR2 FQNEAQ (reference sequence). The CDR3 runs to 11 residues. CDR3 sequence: CASRQDYEQYF. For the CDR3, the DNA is TGTGCCAGCAGACAGGACTACGAGCAGTACTTC. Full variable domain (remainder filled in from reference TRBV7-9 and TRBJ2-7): DTGVSQNPRHKITKRGQNVTFRCDPISEHNRLYWYRQTLGQGPEFLTYFQNEAQLEKSRLLSDRFSAERPKGSFSTLEIQRTEQGDSAMYLCASRQDYEQYFGPGTRLTVT.

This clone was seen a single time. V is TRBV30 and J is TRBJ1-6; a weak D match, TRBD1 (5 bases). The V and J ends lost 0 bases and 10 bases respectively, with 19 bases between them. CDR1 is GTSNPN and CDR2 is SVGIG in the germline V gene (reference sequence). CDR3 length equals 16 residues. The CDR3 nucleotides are TGTGCCTGGAGTGTACGTGGCTCAGGGATTGGGTCACCCCTCCACTTT. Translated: CAWSVRGSGIGSPLHF.

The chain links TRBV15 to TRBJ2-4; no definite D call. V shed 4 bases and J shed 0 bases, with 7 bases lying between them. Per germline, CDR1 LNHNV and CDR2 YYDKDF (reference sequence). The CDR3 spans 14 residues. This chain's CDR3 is CATSTRLAKNIQYF. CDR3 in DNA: TGTGCCACCAGCACGCGACTAGCCAAAAACATTCAGTACTTC.

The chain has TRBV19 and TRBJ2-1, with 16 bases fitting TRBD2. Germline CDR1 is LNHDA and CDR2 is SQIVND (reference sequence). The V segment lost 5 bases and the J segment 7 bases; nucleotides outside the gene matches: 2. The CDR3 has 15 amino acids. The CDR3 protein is CASSAGLAGGNEQFF. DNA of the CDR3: TGTGCCAGTAGTGCGGGACTAGCGGGAGGGAATGAGCAGTTCTTC.

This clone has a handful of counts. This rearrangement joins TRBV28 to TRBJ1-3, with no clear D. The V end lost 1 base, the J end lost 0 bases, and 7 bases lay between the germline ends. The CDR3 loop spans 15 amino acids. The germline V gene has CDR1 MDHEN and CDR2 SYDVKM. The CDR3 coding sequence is TGTGCCAGCAGTTTATCGTCCAACTCTGGAAACACCATATATTTT. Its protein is CASSLSSNSGNTIYF.

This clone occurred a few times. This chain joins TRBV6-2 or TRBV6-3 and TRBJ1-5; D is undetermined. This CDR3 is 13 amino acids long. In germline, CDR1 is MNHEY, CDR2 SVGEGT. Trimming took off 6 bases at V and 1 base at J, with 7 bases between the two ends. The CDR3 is CASSPGSNQPQHF. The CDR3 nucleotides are TGTGCCAGCAGCCCCGGCAGCAATCAGCCCCAGCATTTT.

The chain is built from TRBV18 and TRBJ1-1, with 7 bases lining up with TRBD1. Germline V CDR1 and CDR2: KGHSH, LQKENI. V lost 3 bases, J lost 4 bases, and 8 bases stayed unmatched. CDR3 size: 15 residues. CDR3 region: CASSPPTGKATEAFF. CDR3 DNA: TGTGCCAGCTCACCCCCGACAGGGAAGGCCACTGAAGCTTTCTTT. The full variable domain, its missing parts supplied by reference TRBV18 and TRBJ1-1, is NAGVMQNPRHLVRRRGQEARLRCSPMKGHSHVYWYRQLPEEGLKFMVYLQKENIIDESGMPKERFSAEFPKEGPSILRIQQVVRGDSAAYFCASSPPTGKATEAFFGQGTRLTVV.

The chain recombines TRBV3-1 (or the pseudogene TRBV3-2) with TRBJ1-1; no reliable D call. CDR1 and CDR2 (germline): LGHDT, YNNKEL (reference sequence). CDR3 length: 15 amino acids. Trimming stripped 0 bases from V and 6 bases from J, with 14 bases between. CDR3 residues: CASSQDSRAAPEAFF. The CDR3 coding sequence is TGTGCCAGCAGCCAAGATAGTAGGGCAGCCCCTGAAGCTTTCTTT.

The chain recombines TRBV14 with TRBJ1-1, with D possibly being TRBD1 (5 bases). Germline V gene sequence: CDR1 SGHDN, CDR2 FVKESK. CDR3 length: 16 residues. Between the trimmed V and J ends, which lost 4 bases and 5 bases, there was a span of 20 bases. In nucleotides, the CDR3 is TGTGCCAGCAGCCCCCAAACGGGGGGGATGGGGACTGAAGCTTTCTTT. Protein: CASSPQTGGMGTEAFF.

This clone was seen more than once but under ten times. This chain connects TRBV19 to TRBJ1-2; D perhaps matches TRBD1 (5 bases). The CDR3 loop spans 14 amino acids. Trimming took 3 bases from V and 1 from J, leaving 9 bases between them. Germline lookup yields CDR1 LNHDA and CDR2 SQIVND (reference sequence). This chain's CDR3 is CASSISGSNYGYTF. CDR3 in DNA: TGTGCCAGTAGTATCTCAGGGAGTAACTATGGCTACACCTTC.

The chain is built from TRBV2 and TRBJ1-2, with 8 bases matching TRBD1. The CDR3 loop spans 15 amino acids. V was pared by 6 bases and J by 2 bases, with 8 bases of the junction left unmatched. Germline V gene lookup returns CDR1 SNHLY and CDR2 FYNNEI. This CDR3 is CASSTYRGGNYGYTF. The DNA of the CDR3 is TGTGCCAGCAGCACTTACAGGGGGGGAAACTATGGCTACACCTTC.

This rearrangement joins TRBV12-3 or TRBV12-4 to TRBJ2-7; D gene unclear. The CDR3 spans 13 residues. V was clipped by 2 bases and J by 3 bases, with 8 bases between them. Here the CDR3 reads CASSLRDRYEQYF. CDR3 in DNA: TGTGCCAGCAGTTTAAGGGATCGCTACGAGCAGTACTTC.

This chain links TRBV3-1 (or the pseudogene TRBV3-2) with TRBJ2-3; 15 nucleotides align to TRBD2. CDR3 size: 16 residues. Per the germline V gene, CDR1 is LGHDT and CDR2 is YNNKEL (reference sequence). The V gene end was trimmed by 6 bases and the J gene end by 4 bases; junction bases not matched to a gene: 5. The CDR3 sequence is CASRGLAGGSADTQYF. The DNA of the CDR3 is TGTGCCAGCAGGGGACTAGCGGGGGGTTCAGCAGATACGCAGTATTTT.

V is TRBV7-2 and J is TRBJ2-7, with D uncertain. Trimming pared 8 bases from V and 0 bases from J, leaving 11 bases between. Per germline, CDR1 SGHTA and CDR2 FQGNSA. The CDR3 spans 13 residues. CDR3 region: CASQIYNSYEQYF. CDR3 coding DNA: TGTGCCAGCCAAATATACAACTCCTACGAGCAGTACTTC.

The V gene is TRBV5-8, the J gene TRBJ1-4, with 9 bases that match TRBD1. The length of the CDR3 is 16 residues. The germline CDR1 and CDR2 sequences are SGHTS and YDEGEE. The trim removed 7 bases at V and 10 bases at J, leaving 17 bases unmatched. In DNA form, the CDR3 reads TGTGCCAGCGGGCGGGGTACTACAGGGGGCGCGTCAAAACTGTTTTTT. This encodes CASGRGTTGGASKLFF. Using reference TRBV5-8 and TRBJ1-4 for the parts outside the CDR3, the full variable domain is EAGVTQSPTHLIKTRGQQATLRCSPISGHTSVYWYQQALGLGLQFLLWYDEGEERNRGNFPPRFSGRQFPNYSSELNVNALELEDSALYLCASGRGTTGGASKLFFGSGTQLSVL.

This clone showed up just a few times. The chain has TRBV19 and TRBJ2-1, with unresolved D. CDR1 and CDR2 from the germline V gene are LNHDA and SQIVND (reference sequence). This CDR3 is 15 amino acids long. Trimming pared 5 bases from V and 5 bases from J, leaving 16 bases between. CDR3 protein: CASSVATRRNNEQFF. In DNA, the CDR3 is TGTGCCAGTAGTGTGGCAACACGTAGGAACAATGAGCAGTTCTTC. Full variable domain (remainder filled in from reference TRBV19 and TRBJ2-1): DGGITQSPKYLFRKEGQNVTLSCEQNLNHDAMYWYRQDPGQGLRLIYYSQIVNDFQKGDIAEGYSVSREKKESFPLTVTSAQKNPTAFYLCASSVATRRNNEQFFGPGTRLTVL.

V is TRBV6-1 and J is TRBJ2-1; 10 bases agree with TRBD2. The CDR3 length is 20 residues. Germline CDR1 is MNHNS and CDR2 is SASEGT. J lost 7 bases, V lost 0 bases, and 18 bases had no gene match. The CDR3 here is CASSEAPRGVLAGGVNEQFF. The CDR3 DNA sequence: TGTGCCAGCAGTGAAGCCCCCCGGGGGGTCTTAGCGGGAGGTGTGAATGAGCAGTTCTTC.

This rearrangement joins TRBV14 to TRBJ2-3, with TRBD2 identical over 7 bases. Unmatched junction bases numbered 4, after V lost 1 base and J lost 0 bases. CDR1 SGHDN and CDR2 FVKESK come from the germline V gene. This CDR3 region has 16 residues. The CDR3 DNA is TGTGCCAGCAGCCAAGGTCCGGGAGGAAGCACAGATACGCAGTATTTT. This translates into CASSQGPGGSTDTQYF. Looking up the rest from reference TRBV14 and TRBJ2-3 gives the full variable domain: EAGVTQFPSHSVIEKGQTVTLRCDPISGHDNLYWYRRVMGKEIKFLLHFVKESKQDESGMPNNRFLAERTGGTYSTLKVQPAELEDSGVYFCASSQGPGGSTDTQYFGPGTRLTVL.